The clone carrying this T cell receptor delta chain has ten or more counts. This entry comes from a study of γδ T cells in repeated Plasmodium falciparum infection. Study-wide context: The natural-infection arm compared Malian children under seasonal malaria with matched Australian children. Malian gammadelta TCRs were studied during no-transmission periods and across acute malaria episodes.

Each sorted gammadelta sample had TRG and TRD chains sequenced. TCRdb re-processed the multiplex PCR reads via CATT. The sample includes tens of thousands of delta-chain clones, over 1.3% of them seen just once. The CDR3 sequence is 23 residues long. Per germline, CDR1 TVYSNPD and CDR2 GDNSRS (reference sequence). V trimming: 0 bases; J trimming: 0 bases; junction bases outside the gene matches: 26. Flow sorting of PBMC yielded separate Vgamma9/Vdelta2+ and Vdelta2-negative gammadelta T cell populations for bulk repertoire analysis. J is TRDJ1 and V is TRDV3, with TRDD3 matching over 12 bases. The TCR sequence derives from a pool of human donors (malaria-infected and uninfected, not separated). Sequenced sample: gamma-delta T cells from blood. This CDR3 is CAFRYLYDWGIQGGRKYTDKLIF. As DNA, the CDR3 is TGTGCCTTTAGGTACCTCTATGACTGGGGGATACAGGGTGGAAGGAAGTACACCGATAAACTCATCTTT. Full variable domain (remainder filled in from reference TRDV3 and TRDJ1): CDKVTQSSPDQTVASGSEVVLLCTYDTVYSNPDLFWYRIRPDYSFQFVFYGDNSRSEGADFTQGRFSVKHILTQKAFHLVISPVRTEDSATYYCAFRYLYDWGIQGGRKYTDKLIFGKGTRVTVEP.